Listed here are 30 T cell receptor beta chains from one sample, sequenced in a study of blood T cell repertoires in COVID-19. Repertoires were generated with immunoSEQ multiplex PCR, while TCRdb's copy carries only in-frame clones and drops some. The profile covers over 70,000 clones, with around 90% appearing a single time and about 2.5% taken by the ten largest. The sample comprised peripheral blood. These receptors originate from a human donor with active COVID-19. The donor label of this sample is uncertain.

This chain connects TRBV2 to TRBJ1-2; TRBD1 agrees at 7 bases. In germline, CDR1 is SNHLY, CDR2 FYNNEI. The CDR3 length is 15 residues. J was trimmed by 3 bases and V by 2 bases; bases with no gene match: 6. The CDR3 DNA reads TGTGCCAGCAGTGAATTACCCGGGACAGACTATGGCTACACCTTC. Its protein is CASSELPGTDYGYTF.

The chain is built from TRBV7-9 and TRBJ2-2; the D gene is possibly TRBD1 (5 bases). Germline CDR1 reads SEHNR; CDR2 reads FQNEAQ (reference sequence). The CDR3 runs to 15 residues. With 7 bases removed from V and 0 bases from J, the gap between germline ends came to 12 bases. The CDR3 coding sequence is TGTGCCAGCACCAACAGGCAGGCGAACACCGGGGAGCTGTTTTTT. Amino acids: CASTNRQANTGELFF. The variable domain in full, with the rest retrieved from reference TRBV7-9 and TRBJ2-2, is DTGVSQNPRHKITKRGQNVTFRCDPISEHNRLYWYRQTLGQGPEFLTYFQNEAQLEKSRLLSDRFSAERPKGSFSTLEIQRTEQGDSAMYLCASTNRQANTGELFFGEGSRLTVL.

The chain uses TRBV18 and TRBJ2-7; 7 positions match TRBD1. Germline CDR1 is KGHSH and CDR2 is LQKENI. V shed 6 bases, J shed 2 bases, and the junction held 7 bases outside the gene matches. The CDR3 loop spans 14 amino acids. The CDR3 nucleotides are TGTGCCAGCTCTATGGGACAGCGACCCTACGAGCAGTACTTC. Amino acids: CASSMGQRPYEQYF.

The chain recombines TRBV10-3 with TRBJ1-1, with D uncertain. Germline V lookup: CDR1 ENHRY, CDR2 SYGVKD. Trimming shortened V by 2 bases and J by 4 bases, and 11 bases separated the two germline ends. The CDR3 covers 14 residues. In nucleotides, the CDR3 is TGTGCCATCAGTGAGGCAGTCTCACCCACTGAAGCTTTCTTT. As protein: CAISEAVSPTEAFF.

The chain carries TRBV29-1 and TRBJ2-7, with D tentatively TRBD2 (5 bases). V lost 7 bases and J lost 7, with 20 bases in between. CDR1 is SQVTM and CDR2 is ANQGSEA in the germline V gene. The CDR3 has 13 amino acids. The CDR3 region has the DNA TGCAGCGCAACCCGGGGAAACCTTAGGGAGCAGTACTTC. Its translation: CSATRGNLREQYF.

The chain combines TRBV4-3 with TRBJ2-4; TRBD2 is a possible D gene (6 bases). In germline, CDR1 is LGHNA, CDR2 YSLEER. The CDR3 contains 14 residues. Trimming cost V 4 bases and J 11 bases, with 18 bases left between them. The CDR3 loop reads CASSRVTDGGFQYF. For the CDR3, the DNA is TGCGCCAGCAGCCGCGTGACAGACGGGGGATTTCAGTACTTC.

The chain has TRBV19 and TRBJ1-1; 8 nucleotides match TRBD1. Per germline, CDR1 LNHDA and CDR2 SQIVND (reference sequence). The CDR3 has 14 amino acids. Trimming cost V 5 bases and J 1 base; bases outside gene matches: 3. The CDR3 here is CASSHRGENTEAFF. The DNA for the CDR3 is TGTGCCAGTAGTCACAGGGGGGAGAACACTGAAGCTTTCTTT.

The rearrangement links TRBV6-1 to TRBJ1-3, with TRBD1 identical over 7 bases. Trimming took 1 base from V and 4 from J; bases not matched to a gene: 10. Germline CDR1 MNHNS, CDR2 SASEGT. The CDR3 consists of 17 residues. CDR3 region: CASSEGNRGWSGNTIYF. The CDR3 bases are TGTGCCAGCAGTGAAGGGAACAGGGGCTGGTCCGGAAACACCATATATTTT.

The CDR3 is CASVFGTSNEKLFF. The CDR3 DNA is TGTGCCAGCGTCTTCGGGACATCTAATGAAAAACTGTTTTTT. The rearrangement joins TRBV7-9 to TRBJ1-4; D may be TRBD1 (6 bases). CDR3 length equals 14 residues. Trimming cost V 8 bases and J 3 bases, with 13 bases left between them. In germline, CDR1 is SEHNR, CDR2 FQNEAQ (reference sequence).

The chain is built from TRBV19 and TRBJ1-2, with D uncertain. This CDR3 is built from 11 residues. Trimming shortened V by 4 bases and J by 8 bases, and 8 bases separated the two germline ends. Per the germline V gene, CDR1 is LNHDA and CDR2 is SQIVND (reference sequence). CDR3 protein: CASSNSWGYTF. DNA for the CDR3: TGTGCCAGTAGTAACTCCTGGGGCTACACCTTC.

On this clone: At one end the junction does not follow the germline gene, possibly because of a read error. CDR3 amino acids: CASSPWAGMNTEAFF. CDR3 DNA: TGTGCTAGCAGCCCTTGGGCCGGGATGAACACTGAAGCTTTCTTT. The V call is TRBV7-7, the J call TRBJ1-1; D is undetermined. Germline CDR1 is SSHAT and CDR2 is FNYEAQ (reference sequence). The CDR3 is made up of 15 amino acids.

The chain joins TRBV9 to TRBJ2-1; 8 bases line up with TRBD2. This CDR3 spans 15 amino acids. Germline V gives CDR1 SGDLS, CDR2 YYNGEE. The trim removed 2 bases at V and 0 bases at J, leaving 1 base unmatched. The chain's CDR3 is CASSVGGASYNEQFF. CDR3 nucleotide sequence: TGTGCCAGCAGCGTCGGGGGGGCCTCCTACAATGAGCAGTTCTTC.

The chain links TRBV4-3 to TRBJ2-2, with TRBD2 identical over 8 bases. The CDR3 runs 17 residues. CDR1 and CDR2 from the germline V gene are LGHNA and YSLEER. V lost 0 bases, J lost 4 bases, and 7 bases stayed unmatched. The chain's CDR3 is CASSQEEIAGITGELFF. CDR3 DNA: TGCGCCAGCAGCCAAGAGGAGATAGCGGGGATCACCGGGGAGCTGTTTTTT.

V usage is TRBV3-1 (or the pseudogene TRBV3-2) and J usage is TRBJ1-2; D remains unclear. CDR3 length: 14 residues. The V gene's germline CDR1 is LGHDT and CDR2 YNNKEL (reference sequence). V was trimmed by 1 base and J by 4 bases, leaving 10 bases between them. CDR3 protein: CASSQGGGSYGYTF. The CDR3 coding sequence is TGTGCCAGCAGCCAAGGCGGAGGGTCCTATGGCTACACCTTC.

The chain combines TRBV6-1 with TRBJ2-7; 10 bases map to TRBD1. Germline loops: CDR1 MNHNS, CDR2 SASEGT. The J segment lost 3 bases and the V segment lost 3 bases, leaving 8 bases of the junction unmatched. The CDR3 is 16 residues long. The CDR3 here is CASSDPGTGANYEQYF. CDR3 coding DNA: TGTGCCAGCAGTGACCCCGGGACAGGGGCCAACTACGAGCAGTACTTC.

The chain carries TRBV6-1 and TRBJ1-5; perhaps TRBD1 as D (5 bases). This CDR3 comprises 16 residues. Trimming left V 3 bases short and J 4 bases short, with 16 bases between. The germline V gene has CDR1 MNHNS and CDR2 SASEGT. Written as DNA, the CDR3 is TGTGCCAGCAGTGACAAAGGGGTTGGGTCTAATCAGCCCCAGCATTTT. This translates into CASSDKGVGSNQPQHF.

The chain employs TRBV11-3 and TRBJ2-3; 12 bases match TRBD2. After removal of 0 bases from V and 6 bases from J, the junction contained 4 bases not matched to a gene. The CDR3 contains 16 residues. CDR1 and CDR2 (germline): SGHNT, YENEEA. The CDR3 spells CASSLDRLAGDDTQYF. The CDR3 nucleotides read TGTGCCAGCAGCTTAGATCGACTAGCGGGGGACGATACGCAGTATTTT.

This chain uses TRBV5-1 with TRBJ2-7, with a possible D match to TRBD1 (7 bases). CDR3 length: 14 amino acids. Germline CDR1 SGHRS, CDR2 YFSETQ. The germline V and J ends were trimmed by 4 bases and 6 bases, with 17 bases remaining between them. The CDR3 DNA sequence: TGCGCCAGCAGCACAATCTCAGGGGGGAGCGAGCAGTACTTC. This translates into CASSTISGGSEQYF.

The chain has TRBV9 and TRBJ1-2; 7 bases map to TRBD1. The CDR3 contains 14 residues. Germline CDR1 SGDLS, CDR2 YYNGEE. V dropped 0 bases and J dropped 4; count of bases not matched to a gene: 3. In DNA form, the CDR3 reads TGTGCCAGCAGCGTAGCCGACAGGGCCTATGGCTACACCTTC. This gives the protein CASSVADRAYGYTF.

The chain employs TRBV2 and TRBJ1-2; D is undetermined. The CDR3 contains 13 residues. Trimming left V 3 bases short and J 1 base short, with 6 bases between. The germline gives CDR1 SNHLY, CDR2 FYNNEI. CDR3 amino acids: CASSERVNYGYTF. As DNA, the CDR3 is TGTGCCAGCAGTGAGAGGGTTAACTATGGCTACACCTTC.

The rearrangement links TRBV3-1 (or the pseudogene TRBV3-2) to TRBJ1-2; perhaps TRBD1 as D (5 bases). The CDR3 consists of 14 residues. Trimming removed 4 bases from V and 6 bases from J, with 15 bases in between. CDR1 and CDR2 (germline): LGHDT, YNNKEL (reference sequence). CDR3 region: CASSPGLLGHGYTF. The DNA of the CDR3 is TGTGCCAGCAGCCCGGGACTCCTAGGCCATGGCTACACCTTC.

This chain connects TRBV6-1 to TRBJ2-7, with 7 bases that match TRBD1. This CDR3 is built from 15 residues. The germline V gene encodes CDR1 MNHNS and CDR2 SASEGT. The V and J ends lost 2 bases and 2 bases, in that order; junction bases with no gene match: 6. As DNA, the CDR3 is TGTGCCAGCAGTGAAAGGACAGGTCTCACCTACGAGCAGTACTTC. Translated, it gives CASSERTGLTYEQYF.

The chain recombines TRBV11-2 with TRBJ2-2, with TRBD2 identical over 14 bases. This CDR3 is built from 17 residues. V was clipped by 4 bases and J by 1 base; unmatched bases: 2. CDR1 is SGHAT and CDR2 is FQNNGV in the germline V gene. The CDR3, as DNA: TGTGCCAGCAGCTCGGGACTAGCGGGGGTGAACACCGGGGAGCTGTTTTTT. Residues: CASSSGLAGVNTGELFF.

The J gene is TRBJ1-1, the V gene TRBV9, with TRBD1 as a possible D gene (5 bases). Trimming took 6 bases from V and 1 from J, leaving 13 bases between them. Germline assignment: CDR1 SGDLS and CDR2 YYNGEE. CDR3 length: 14 amino acids. The CDR3 reads CASTQGVRNTEAFF. The CDR3 coding sequence is TGTGCCAGCACCCAAGGGGTGAGGAACACTGAAGCTTTCTTT.

This chain joins TRBV9 and TRBJ1-6, with no clear D. This CDR3 spans 14 amino acids. The V end was cut by 1 base, the J end by 7 bases, with 9 bases between. The germline gives CDR1 SGDLS, CDR2 YYNGEE. CDR3 residues: CASSVNPENSPLHF. CDR3 in DNA: TGTGCCAGCAGCGTAAACCCGGAGAATTCACCCCTCCACTTT.

The chain carries TRBV12-3 or TRBV12-4 and TRBJ1-4; D ambiguous. The V and J ends lost 0 bases and 4 bases respectively, with 3 bases between them. CDR3 size: 13 residues. The CDR3 reads CASSLALNEKLFF. CDR3 nucleotides: TGTGCCAGCAGTTTAGCTCTTAATGAAAAACTGTTTTTT.

This clone has a single count. J is TRBJ2-5 and V is TRBV11-2; the match to TRBD1 covers 7 bases. The V segment lost 2 bases and the J segment 3 bases; nucleotides outside the gene matches: 6. CDR3 length: 15 amino acids. Germline V CDR1 and CDR2: SGHAT, FQNNGV. Here the CDR3 reads CASSLQGQIEETQYF. CDR3 sequence (DNA): TGTGCCAGCAGCTTACAGGGACAGATCGAAGAGACCCAGTACTTC.

The chain uses TRBV14 and TRBJ2-3, with TRBD2 matching 8 bases. The J segment lost 7 bases and the V segment lost 1 base, leaving 10 bases of the junction unmatched. Germline CDR1 is SGHDN and CDR2 is FVKESK. This CDR3 contains 16 residues. The CDR3 DNA is TGTGCCAGCAGCCAAGGAAGCGGGGGCCGCCCTAATACGCAGTATTTT. This encodes CASSQGSGGRPNTQYF.

The rearrangement joins TRBV4-1 to TRBJ2-3; D call uncertain. Trimming stripped 1 base from V and 1 base from J, with 6 bases between. Germline-derived CDR1 and CDR2 are MGHRA and YSYEKL. The CDR3 spans 14 residues. CDR3 in amino acids: CASSQGAGTDTQYF. The DNA of the CDR3 is TGCGCCAGCAGCCAAGGGGCTGGCACAGATACGCAGTATTTT.

The rearrangement links TRBV5-1 to TRBJ2-1, with a possible D match to TRBD1 (6 bases). Deletions cut 0 bases from V and 9 bases from J, with 10 bases between. Germline V lookup: CDR1 SGHRS, CDR2 YFSETQ. The CDR3 runs to 13 residues. In nucleotides, the CDR3 is TGCGCCAGCAGCTTGGACAGGGTGGGTGAGCAGTTCTTC. It is translated as CASSLDRVGEQFF.